The 9 T cell receptor beta chains in this list originate from one sample, sequenced in a study of vaccination and CD4 T cells after COVID-19. For these TCRs, the target antigens are not known. Sequenced with the Oncomine TCR Beta short-read assay was DNA taken from cultured CD4+ T cells. TCRdb recomputed calls from the PCR reads with MiXCR, one row per CDR3 protein. The profile shows approximately 19,000 distinct CDR3 sequences, 55% to 70% of them singletons. The treatment denotes: roughly 11-day PBMC culture with coronavirus spike peptide pools or control peptides (ViraFEST assay). The sample consisted of CD4+ T cells from blood, cultured in vitro, taken after SARS-CoV-2 vaccination. Receptor source: a human donor who had recovered from COVID-19.

The genes are TRBV27 and TRBJ2-2, with D tentatively TRBD1 or TRBD2 (5 bases each). From germline, CDR1 is MNHEY and CDR2 SMNVEV (reference sequence). Trimming took 3 bases from V and 2 from J, leaving 7 bases between them. The CDR3 is made up of 14 amino acids. The CDR3 DNA reads as TGTGCCAGCAGTTTCCGGGACAACACCGGGGAGCTGTTTTTT. Translating gives CASSFRDNTGELFF.

V usage is TRBV19 and J usage is TRBJ1-5, with a possible D match to TRBD1 (5 bases). V lost 0 bases and J 7 bases, leaving 13 bases between the germline ends. The CDR3 covers 15 residues. In germline, CDR1 is LNHDA, CDR2 SQIVND (reference sequence). In DNA, the CDR3 is TGTGCCAGTAGTATAGATCGGCGGGGCGGCCAGCCCCAGCATTTT. This encodes CASSIDRRGGQPQHF.

The rearrangement joins TRBV10-3 to TRBJ2-7; 7 nucleotides align to TRBD1. V lost 6 bases, J lost 4 bases, and 9 bases stayed unmatched. Germline CDR1 is ENHRY and CDR2 is SYGVKD. The CDR3 extends over 14 amino acids. As DNA, the CDR3 is TGTGCCATCAGGATTGACAGGGCCAATTACGAGCAGTACTTC. Amino acids: CAIRIDRANYEQYF.

In this sample, this clonotype turned up once. This rearrangement joins TRBV2 to TRBJ1-1, with 7 positions matching TRBD1. Germline CDR1 is SNHLY and CDR2 is FYNNEI. V trimming: 5 bases; J trimming: 4 bases; junction bases outside the gene matches: 22. The CDR3 consists of 19 residues. CDR3 residues: CASSPRRGAGIGGATEAFF. CDR3 nucleotide sequence: TGTGCCAGCAGTCCCCGCAGGGGGGCGGGCATCGGTGGGGCCACTGAAGCTTTCTTT.

In regard to this clonotype: At one end, the junction sequence differs from germline, possibly due to a read error. The gene calls are TRBV7-3 and TRBJ2-3; no definite D call. Germline V gene lookup returns CDR1 SGHTA and CDR2 FQGTGA. The CDR3 runs 14 residues. The CDR3 region has the DNA TGCGCCAGCAGCCGAGATCAGGGCACAGATACGCAGTATTTT. Its protein is CASSRDQGTDTQYF.

This clonotype occurred a few times. The chain joins TRBV2 to TRBJ2-5; 8 bases match TRBD2. The length of the CDR3 is 14 residues. Germline V CDR1 and CDR2: SNHLY, FYNNEI. The J segment lost 5 bases and the V segment lost 6 bases, leaving 8 bases of the junction unmatched. The CDR3 coding sequence is TGTGCCAGCAGGATGCGGCCTAGCGGGGAGACCCAGTACTTC. Protein: CASRMRPSGETQYF.

This clonotype was seen a single time. The V gene is TRBV6-1, the J gene TRBJ2-7; tentative D call: TRBD2 (5 bases). Trimming took off 6 bases at V and 0 bases at J, with 18 bases between the two ends. The V gene's germline CDR1 is MNHNS and CDR2 SASEGT. The CDR3 extends over 16 amino acids. The CDR3 region has the DNA TGTGCCAGCAGGGCATCCAGCGGCCAGTCCTCCTACGAGCAGTACTTC. Translation gives CASRASSGQSSYEQYF.

The rearrangement links TRBV5-8 to TRBJ1-5; no firm D call. V shed 2 bases and J shed 5 bases, with 8 bases lying between them. CDR1 and CDR2 from the germline V gene are SGHTS and YDEGEE. The CDR3 contains 13 residues. As DNA, the CDR3 is TGTGCCAGCAGCTTCGGCGGGGATCAGCCCCAGCATTTT. Protein sequence: CASSFGGDQPQHF.

This chain connects TRBV6-5 to TRBJ2-5, with D possibly TRBD2 on 6 matching bases. Trimming pared 5 bases from V and 2 bases from J, leaving 12 bases between. Germline assignment: CDR1 MNHEY and CDR2 SVGAGI. This CDR3 has 14 amino acids. CDR3 sequence: CASSTRLVQETQYF. DNA of the CDR3: TGTGCCAGCAGTACTCGACTAGTTCAAGAGACCCAGTACTTC.